This T cell receptor beta chain was sequenced in a study of monozygotic twins with inflammatory bowel disease (dated by TCRdb to about 2019). General notes on the study: The complete study included 28 monozygotic twin pairs: 19 IBD-discordant Danish pairs and nine German pairs, of which four were IBD-concordant and five were IBD-discordant. Disease-associated traits were sought mainly through comparisons between IBD patients and their genetically identical healthy co-twins within discordant pairs. Each individual had, on average, about 151 000 unique TCRalpha sequences and 181 000 unique TCRbeta sequences available for analysis.

Library method: 5' RACE. Each TCR library was prepared from 3,000 to 4,000 ng of total RNA. For each sample, cDNA was synthesized in eight separate reactions using SMARTScribe reverse transcriptase. During cDNA synthesis, template switching was used to introduce unique molecular identifiers that contained a 6-nucleotide sample barcode. TCRalpha and TCRbeta cDNA was amplified in two nested PCRs of around 15 and 9 cycles, and bead purification was carried out after each PCR. Before amplification, the cDNA was both treated with uracil DNA-glycosylase and purified with the QIAquick PCR purification kit. The second PCR was the step at which Illumina TruSeq-compatible adapters and sample-specific barcodes were added. TapeStation and Qubit were used to check library quality and concentration, and about 5 ng of each library was pooled. Sequencing of the pooled libraries was done on an Illumina HiSeq2500 single-index Rapid Run using custom sequencing primers and 2 x 100 bp reads. The study's processing was this. UMI-based consensus assembly with MiGEC version 1.2.6 was used to correct PCR and sequencing errors. V(D)J alignment, clonotype assembly and CDR3 extraction were performed with MiXCR version 2.1.1. Normalisation of gene usage, clonotype sharing and MAIT/NKT TCR abundance was achieved by analysing the top 1000, 10 000 and 20 000 clonotypes per sample. After downsampling to 27 000 UMIs, diversity was calculated as the inverse Simpson index using the vegan R package. Paired Mann-Whitney U tests were applied to discordant twin pairs, with Benjamini-Hochberg correction for multiple testing. TCRdb reprocessed the reads and provides one entry for every CDR3 protein sequence; no DNA is given. TCRdb's processing, not the authors', yielded these V and J calls. The sample table includes more than 85,000 distinct CDR3 sequences. The ten most abundant clones make up roughly 12% of the sample.

What the research found in general, with its limitations: The results gave no support for a single strong signal or clonotype linked to IBD. No difference in repertoire similarity was observed between concordant and discordant twins, possibly owing to limited statistical power. Compared with healthy twins, IBD patients shared fewer clonotypes with other individuals, and the difference was most pronounced in patients with signs of disease activity. A decrease in TCRbeta repertoire diversity, as measured by inverse Simpson index, was observed in IBD patients compared with their healthy co-twins. The analysis was unable to tell different T cell subtypes apart. Background noise and inter-individual variability may have been introduced into the repertoires by the differing immunosuppressive treatments among patients.

The CDR3 numbers 13 residues from cysteine through phenylalanine. Only the protein sequence is given. The germline V gene yields SQVTM for CDR1 and ANQGSEA for CDR2. With respect to this clonotype: No cognate antigen has been identified for it.

From each donor, an approximately 2.5 ml peripheral blood sample was drawn into PAXgene tubes and stored at -80 degrees C. Total RNA was isolated from whole blood with the PAXgene blood miRNA kit on an automated QIAcube, without T cell sorting. Peripheral blood from monozygotic twin pairs, either concordant or discordant for inflammatory bowel disease, underwent deep TCRalpha and TCRbeta repertoire profiling that used unique molecular barcoding. Smoking habits were recorded for all twin pairs, with individuals classified as current, former or never smokers. The chain is encoded by TRBV29-1 joined to TRBJ1-5. Specimen: blood. This TCR was recovered from a human donor with ulcerative colitis or Crohn's disease, or a healthy co-twin of an affected twin (not recorded which). The CDR3 region: CSVEVGSNQPQHF.